These 20 T cell receptor beta chains were all obtained from the same sample, sequenced in a study of radiotherapy plus CTLA-4 blockade in lung cancer. Repertoires were generated with immunoSEQ multiplex PCR, while TCRdb's copy carries only in-frame clones and drops some. The data show 25,000 to 35,000 clones, roughly four fifths seen once. This specimen consisted of peripheral blood, obtained from a patient treated with radiotherapy plus ipilimumab. The receptors come from a human donor with non-small cell lung cancer that progressed on radiotherapy plus ipilimumab.

V and J are TRBV2 and TRBJ2-1; 11 bases map to TRBD2. The CDR3 runs 18 residues. CDR1 is SNHLY, CDR2 FYNNEI, per germline. Germline trimming cut 5 bases from V and 6 bases from J; bases unmatched to any gene: 15. CDR3 sequence (DNA): TGTGCCAGCAGTCGAAAGGTAGCGGGGGGGCGAGTCGGCAATGAGCAGTTCTTC. It translates to CASSRKVAGGRVGNEQFF.

This rearrangement joins TRBV6-6 to TRBJ1-2; D remains ambiguous. Germline assignment: CDR1 MNHNY and CDR2 SVGAGI (reference sequence). V lost 7 bases to trimming and J lost 6 bases, with 18 bases between them. This CDR3 has 14 amino acids. CDR3 region: CASILTNGLDGYTF. The CDR3 nucleotides are TGTGCCAGCATCCTTACTAATGGATTGGATGGCTACACCTTC.

This chain joins TRBV25-1 and TRBJ1-2; D gene uncertain. Germline loops: CDR1 MGHDK, CDR2 SYGVNS. V was trimmed by 3 bases and J by 7 bases, leaving 12 bases between them. The CDR3 runs 13 residues. CDR3 sequence reads: CASSELVAGGYTF. In DNA, the CDR3 is TGTGCCAGCAGTGAGCTGGTGGCAGGTGGCTACACCTTC.

The chain carries TRBV15 and TRBJ2-6; tentatively, D is TRBD1 (6 bases). Germline-derived CDR1 and CDR2 are LNHNV and YYDKDF (reference sequence). V shed 5 bases and J shed 2 bases, with 16 bases lying between them. The CDR3 contains 17 residues. CDR3 in DNA: TGTGCCACCAGCGTTTACAGGGTACTCCCTGGGGCCAACGTCCTGACTTTC. Translating gives CATSVYRVLPGANVLTF.

The chain is built from TRBV7-9 and TRBJ1-1; 8 bases are shared with TRBD1. Germline V gene sequence: CDR1 SEHNR, CDR2 FQNEAQ (reference sequence). V dropped 10 bases and J dropped 1; count of bases not matched to a gene: 11. The CDR3 sequence is 15 residues long. CDR3 in amino acids: CAIRLTGVSNTEAFF. The CDR3 DNA follows: TGTGCCATACGTCTGACAGGGGTGTCGAACACTGAAGCTTTCTTT.

V and J are TRBV14 and TRBJ2-2; D unresolved. V lost 2 bases and J lost 4, with 5 bases in between. Germline CDR1 SGHDN, CDR2 FVKESK. The CDR3 is 13 residues long. CDR3 in DNA: TGTGCCAGCAGCCAATTCGGCACCGGGGAGCTGTTTTTT. This gives the protein CASSQFGTGELFF.

The chain carries TRBV18 and TRBJ2-5; 8 bases map to TRBD2. V gave up 0 bases and J gave up 2 bases; unmatched junction bases: 5. The CDR3 runs to 16 residues. Germline V CDR1 and CDR2: KGHSH, LQKENI. DNA of the CDR3: TGTGCCAGCTCACCACCGAGAGCGGGGGCTCAAGAGACCCAGTACTTC. This sequence encodes CASSPPRAGAQETQYF.

This clone was recorded once. The chain recombines TRBV28 with TRBJ2-4, with D possibly matching TRBD1 (7 bases). The germline V gene has CDR1 MDHEN and CDR2 SYDVKM. Trimming stripped 2 bases from V and 7 bases from J, with 12 bases between. The CDR3 is 14 residues long. CDR3 bases: TGTGCCAGCAGTTTAGAACAGGGGAGGAACATTCAGTACTTC. Translation: CASSLEQGRNIQYF.

J is TRBJ2-3 and V is TRBV5-1; 8 bases map to TRBD1. With 6 bases clipped from V and 3 bases from J, the junction kept 6 bases outside the gene matches. The CDR3 loop spans 14 amino acids. Germline lookup yields CDR1 SGHRS and CDR2 YFSETQ. CDR3 sequence (DNA): TGCGCCAGCAAGACGGGACAGGCGACAGATACGCAGTATTTT. It translates to CASKTGQATDTQYF.

This chain joins TRBV6-5 and TRBJ1-6, with 7 bases fitting TRBD1. The germline gives CDR1 MNHEY, CDR2 SVGAGI. This CDR3 has 15 residues. Germline trimming cut 6 bases from V and 5 bases from J; bases unmatched to any gene: 7. The CDR3 here is CASSLTGSHNSPLHF. As DNA, the CDR3 is TGTGCCAGCAGCCTGACAGGGAGCCATAATTCACCCCTCCACTTT.

V gene TRBV19 combines with J gene TRBJ2-5; 7 positions match TRBD2. V lost 9 bases, J lost 2 bases, and 18 bases stayed unmatched. CDR1 is LNHDA, CDR2 SQIVND, per germline (reference sequence). CDR3 length: 17 amino acids. CDR3 DNA: TGTGCCAGCCGCCCCACGGGGAGGGTATTGGGGCAAGAGACCCAGTACTTC. Protein: CASRPTGRVLGQETQYF.

This clone has more than one count but fewer than ten. The chain uses TRBV6-5 and TRBJ1-1; no firm D call. V dropped 2 bases and J dropped 3 bases, with 4 bases sitting between them. The germline V gene has CDR1 MNHEY and CDR2 SVGAGI. This CDR3 is built from 12 residues. The CDR3 loop is CASSYRDTEAFF. The CDR3 DNA follows: TGTGCCAGCAGTTACCGCGACACTGAAGCTTTCTTT.

This chain joins TRBV7-6 and TRBJ2-7; D is possibly TRBD2 (6 bases). The CDR3 is 13 amino acids. Deletions cut 4 bases from V and 3 bases from J, with 10 bases between. Germline loops: CDR1 SGHVS, CDR2 FNYEAQ. The CDR3 is CASSSPGVYEQYF. DNA for the CDR3: TGTGCCAGCAGCTCCCCGGGGGTCTACGAGCAGTACTTC.

The chain combines TRBV9 with TRBJ2-1; D is uncertain. This CDR3 has 15 amino acids. CDR1 and CDR2 (germline): SGDLS, YYNGEE. Trimming left V 4 bases short and J 2 bases short, with 13 bases between. CDR3 residues: CASSLSRYPYNEQFF. In nucleotides, the CDR3 is TGTGCCAGCAGCCTAAGCCGCTACCCCTACAATGAGCAGTTCTTC.

The chain employs TRBV6-6 and TRBJ2-7, with a possible D match to TRBD2 (6 bases). V lost 6 bases and J 0 bases, leaving 15 bases between the germline ends. In germline, CDR1 is MNHNY, CDR2 SVGAGI (reference sequence). There are 15 residues in the CDR3. Here the CDR3 reads CASRSNGGPSYEQYF. The DNA of the CDR3 is TGTGCCAGCAGATCTAACGGGGGACCCTCCTACGAGCAGTACTTC.

This rearrangement joins TRBV5-8 to TRBJ1-2, with TRBD1 as a possible D gene (6 bases). The CDR3 length is 13 residues. V was trimmed by 3 bases and J by 8 bases, leaving 14 bases between them. CDR1 is SGHTS and CDR2 is YDEGEE in the germline V gene. Here the CDR3 DNA reads TGTGCCAGCAGCTCCCATTCGGGGGGCGGCTACACCTTC. It is translated as CASSSHSGGGYTF.

V usage is TRBV11-2 and J usage is TRBJ1-6; D may be TRBD1 (5 bases). This CDR3 has 14 residues. V shed 3 bases and J shed 4 bases, with 7 bases lying between them. Germline CDR1 and CDR2: SGHAT and FQNNGV. CDR3 sequence: CASSFGQYNSPLHF. The CDR3 DNA reads TGTGCCAGCAGCTTTGGACAATATAATTCACCCCTCCACTTT.

This chain joins TRBV19 and TRBJ1-1; TRBD1 matches 8 bases. Trimming removed 7 bases from V and 4 bases from J; junction bases left unmatched: 17. In germline, CDR1 is LNHDA, CDR2 SQIVND (reference sequence). The CDR3 length is 17 residues. CDR3 in amino acids: CASTLDRGAIVRTEAFF. The CDR3 region has the DNA TGTGCCAGTACCCTCGACAGGGGAGCCATTGTTCGCACTGAAGCTTTCTTT.

The chain recombines TRBV7-2 with TRBJ2-7, with 8 positions matching TRBD2. The CDR3 runs to 16 residues. The V and J ends lost 5 bases and 2 bases, in that order; junction bases with no gene match: 11. Germline assignment: CDR1 SGHTA and CDR2 FQGNSA. Written as DNA, the CDR3 is TGTGCCAGCAGCCCGGGGGTGCGGGGGGAACCCTACGAGCAGTACTTC. Amino acid sequence: CASSPGVRGEPYEQYF.

The chain uses TRBV7-3 and TRBJ2-5, with 7 positions matching TRBD2. The CDR3 extends over 15 amino acids. Germline V lookup: CDR1 SGHTA, CDR2 FQGTGA. J gave up 4 bases and V 3 bases, and 8 bases lay outside the gene matches. CDR3 sequence reads: CASSFSGLVAETQYF. CDR3 in DNA: TGTGCCAGCAGCTTCTCAGGACTAGTCGCAGAGACCCAGTACTTC.